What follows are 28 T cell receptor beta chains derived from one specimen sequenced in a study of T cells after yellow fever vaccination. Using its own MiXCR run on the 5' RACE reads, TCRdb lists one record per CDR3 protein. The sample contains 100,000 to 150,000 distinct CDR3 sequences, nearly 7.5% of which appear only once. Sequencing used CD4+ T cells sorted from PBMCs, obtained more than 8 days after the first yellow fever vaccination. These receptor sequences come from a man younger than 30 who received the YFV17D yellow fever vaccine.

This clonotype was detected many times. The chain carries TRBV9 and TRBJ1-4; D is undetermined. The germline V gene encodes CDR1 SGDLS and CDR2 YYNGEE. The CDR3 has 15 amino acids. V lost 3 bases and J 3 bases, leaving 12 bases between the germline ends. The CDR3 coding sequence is TGTGCCAGCAGCGCTTACAGTTCTTCTAATGAAAAACTGTTTTTT. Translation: CASSAYSSSNEKLFF.

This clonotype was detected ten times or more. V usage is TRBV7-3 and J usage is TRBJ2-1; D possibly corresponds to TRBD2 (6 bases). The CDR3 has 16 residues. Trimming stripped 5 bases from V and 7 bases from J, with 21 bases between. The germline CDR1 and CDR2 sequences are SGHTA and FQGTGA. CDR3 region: CASSPGTGVGVNEQFF. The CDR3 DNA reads TGTGCCAGCAGCCCAGGCACGGGGGTTGGGGTGAATGAGCAGTTCTTC.

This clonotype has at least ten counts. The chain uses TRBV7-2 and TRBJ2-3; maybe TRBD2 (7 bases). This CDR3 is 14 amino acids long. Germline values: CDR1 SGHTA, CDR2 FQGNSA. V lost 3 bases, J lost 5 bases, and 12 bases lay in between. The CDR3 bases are TGTGCCAGCAGCTTGACGGGGGGCAGAGATACGCAGTATTTT. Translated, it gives CASSLTGGRDTQYF.

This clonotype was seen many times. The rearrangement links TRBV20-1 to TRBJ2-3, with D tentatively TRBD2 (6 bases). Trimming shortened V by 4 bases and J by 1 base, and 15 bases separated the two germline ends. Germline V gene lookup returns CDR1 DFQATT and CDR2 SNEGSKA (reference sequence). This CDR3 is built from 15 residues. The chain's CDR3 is CSATPFGGGTDTQYF. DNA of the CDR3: TGCAGTGCTACCCCGTTTGGCGGGGGCACAGATACGCAGTATTTT.

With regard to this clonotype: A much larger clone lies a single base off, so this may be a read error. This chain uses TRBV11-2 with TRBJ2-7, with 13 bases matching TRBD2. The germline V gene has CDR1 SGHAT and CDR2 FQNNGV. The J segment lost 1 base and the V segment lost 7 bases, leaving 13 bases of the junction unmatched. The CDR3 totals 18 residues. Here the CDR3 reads CASNRSITSGGVSYEQYF. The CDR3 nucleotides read TGTGCCAGCAACCGAAGTATCACTAGCGGGGGGGTATCCTACGAGCAGTACTTC.

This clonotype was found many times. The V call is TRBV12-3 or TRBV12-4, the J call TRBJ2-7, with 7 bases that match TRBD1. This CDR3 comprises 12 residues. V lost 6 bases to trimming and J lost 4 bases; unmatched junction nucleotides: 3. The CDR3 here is CASSPTGYEQYV. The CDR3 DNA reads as TGTGCCAGCAGCCCGACAGGGTACGAGCAGTACGTC.

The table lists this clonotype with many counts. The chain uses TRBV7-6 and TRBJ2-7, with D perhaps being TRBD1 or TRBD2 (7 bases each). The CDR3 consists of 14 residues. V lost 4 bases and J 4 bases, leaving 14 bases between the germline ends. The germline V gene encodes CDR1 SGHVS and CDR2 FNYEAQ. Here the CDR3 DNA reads TGTGCCAGCAGCTCCCGACAGGGAGGGTACGAGCAGTACTTC. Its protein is CASSSRQGGYEQYF.

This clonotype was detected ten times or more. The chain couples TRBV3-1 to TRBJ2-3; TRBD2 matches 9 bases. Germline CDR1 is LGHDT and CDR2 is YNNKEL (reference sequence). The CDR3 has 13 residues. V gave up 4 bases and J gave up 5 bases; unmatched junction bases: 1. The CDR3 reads CASSLAGEDTQYF. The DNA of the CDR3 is TGTGCCAGCAGCCTAGCGGGGGAAGATACGCAGTATTTT.

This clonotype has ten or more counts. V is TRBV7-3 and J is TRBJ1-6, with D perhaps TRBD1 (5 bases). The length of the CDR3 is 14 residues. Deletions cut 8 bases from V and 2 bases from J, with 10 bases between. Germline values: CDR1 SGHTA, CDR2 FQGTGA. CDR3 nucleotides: TGTGCCAGCTCGGCGGGGGCCTATAATTCACCCCTCCACTTT. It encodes CASSAGAYNSPLHF.

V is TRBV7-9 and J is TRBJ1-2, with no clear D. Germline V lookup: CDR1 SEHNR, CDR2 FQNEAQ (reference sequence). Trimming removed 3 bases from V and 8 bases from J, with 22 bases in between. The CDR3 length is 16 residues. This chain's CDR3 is CASSFSTATSSGGYTF. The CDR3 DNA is TGTGCCAGCAGCTTTAGTACGGCCACCTCATCGGGGGGCTACACCTTC. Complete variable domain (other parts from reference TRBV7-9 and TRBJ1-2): DTGVSQNPRHKITKRGQNVTFRCDPISEHNRLYWYRQTLGQGPEFLTYFQNEAQLEKSRLLSDRFSAERPKGSFSTLEIQRTEQGDSAMYLCASSFSTATSSGGYTFGSGTRLTVV.

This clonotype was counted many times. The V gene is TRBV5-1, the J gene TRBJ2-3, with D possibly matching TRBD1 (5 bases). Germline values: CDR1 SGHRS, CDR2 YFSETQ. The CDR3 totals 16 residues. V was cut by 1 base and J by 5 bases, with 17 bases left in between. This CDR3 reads CASSLLESGQGDTQYF. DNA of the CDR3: TGCGCCAGCAGCTTGCTGGAATCTGGGCAGGGAGATACGCAGTATTTT.

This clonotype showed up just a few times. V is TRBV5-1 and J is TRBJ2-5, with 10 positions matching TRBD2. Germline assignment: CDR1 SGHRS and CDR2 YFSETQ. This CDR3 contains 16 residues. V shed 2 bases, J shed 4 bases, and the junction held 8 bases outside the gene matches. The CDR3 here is CASSFRLAGSGETQYF. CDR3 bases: TGCGCCAGCAGCTTTAGACTAGCGGGCTCGGGAGAGACCCAGTACTTC.

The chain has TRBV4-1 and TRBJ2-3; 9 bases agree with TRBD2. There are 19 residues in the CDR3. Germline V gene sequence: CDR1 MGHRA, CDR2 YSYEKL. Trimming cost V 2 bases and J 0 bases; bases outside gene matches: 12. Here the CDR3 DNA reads TGCGCCAGCAGCCAATTCCCCCCGACTAGCGGTCCTAGCACAGATACGCAGTATTTT. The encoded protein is CASSQFPPTSGPSTDTQYF.

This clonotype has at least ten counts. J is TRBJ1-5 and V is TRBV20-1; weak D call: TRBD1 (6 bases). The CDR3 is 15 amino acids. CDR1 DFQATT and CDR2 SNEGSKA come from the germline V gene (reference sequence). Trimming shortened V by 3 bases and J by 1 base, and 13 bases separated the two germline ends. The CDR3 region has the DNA TGCAGTGCTAGTGGGGGCATGCTCAGCAATCAGCCCCAGCATTTT. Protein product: CSASGGMLSNQPQHF.

The CDR3 here is CASSLAPPTIAGRSDTQYF. The DNA of the CDR3 is TGTGCCAGCAGCTTAGCTCCCCCAACTATAGCGGGGCGATCAGATACGCAGTATTTT. The chain is built from TRBV7-2 and TRBJ2-3; TRBD2 matches 8 bases. The CDR3 spans 19 residues. Germline CDR1 SGHTA, CDR2 FQGNSA. The J segment lost 4 bases and the V segment lost 0 bases, leaving 15 bases of the junction unmatched.

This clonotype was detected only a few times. CDR3 coding DNA: TGTGCCAGCAGATACACCGGGGGCCGGCAGCCCCAGCATTTT. It translates to CASRYTGGRQPQHF. The chain carries TRBV6-2 or TRBV6-3 and TRBJ1-5, with D tentatively TRBD1 (6 bases). This CDR3 is built from 14 residues. V lost 6 bases, J lost 7 bases, and 16 bases lay in between. Germline V gives CDR1 MNHEY, CDR2 SVGEGT.

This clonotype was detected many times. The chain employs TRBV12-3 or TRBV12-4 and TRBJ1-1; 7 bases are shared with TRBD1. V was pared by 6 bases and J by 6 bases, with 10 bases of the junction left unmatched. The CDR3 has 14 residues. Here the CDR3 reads CASRLKGATAEAFF. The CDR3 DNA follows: TGTGCCAGCAGACTTAAGGGGGCAACAGCTGAAGCTTTCTTT.

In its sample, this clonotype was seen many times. CDR3 loop: CASSQVGGQETQYF. In DNA, the CDR3 is TGTGCCAGCAGCCAAGTAGGGGGTCAAGAGACCCAGTACTTC. The chain employs TRBV3-1 and TRBJ2-5; D is possibly TRBD1 (6 bases). Trimming cost V 1 base and J 2 bases, with 8 bases left between them. Germline-derived CDR1 and CDR2 are LGHDT and YNNKEL (reference sequence). The CDR3 runs to 14 residues.

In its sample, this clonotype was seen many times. The CDR3 reads CASSLLGGGTGELFF. Written as DNA, the CDR3 is TGTGCCAGCAGCTTATTAGGGGGAGGGACCGGGGAGCTGTTTTTT. The rearrangement links TRBV11-2 to TRBJ2-2, with D possibly being TRBD2 (7 bases). V was pared by 2 bases and J by 5 bases, with 12 bases between. Germline V lookup: CDR1 SGHAT, CDR2 FQNNGV. The CDR3 spans 15 residues.

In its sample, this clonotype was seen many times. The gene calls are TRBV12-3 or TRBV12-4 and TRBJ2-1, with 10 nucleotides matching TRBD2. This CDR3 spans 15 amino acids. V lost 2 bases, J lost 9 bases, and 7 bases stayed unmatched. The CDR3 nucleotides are TGTGCCAGCAGTTTAAAAGCGGGGGGGCCGTTTGAGCAGTTCTTC. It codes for CASSLKAGGPFEQFF.

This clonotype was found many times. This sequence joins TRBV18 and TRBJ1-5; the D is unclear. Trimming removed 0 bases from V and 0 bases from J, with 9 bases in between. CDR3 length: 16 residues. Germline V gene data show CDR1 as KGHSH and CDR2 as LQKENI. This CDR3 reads CASSPPNGFSNQPQHF. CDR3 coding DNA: TGTGCCAGCTCACCACCGAACGGTTTTAGCAATCAGCCCCAGCATTTT.

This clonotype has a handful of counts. CDR3 DNA sequence: TGTGCCAGCACCGCTGGACTAGCGTATACGCAGTATTTT. The encoded protein is CASTAGLAYTQYF. The chain combines TRBV7-2 with TRBJ2-3, with 9 bases that match TRBD2. The CDR3 has 13 residues. The germline CDR1 and CDR2 sequences are SGHTA and FQGNSA. J was trimmed by 7 bases and V by 7 bases; bases with no gene match: 6.

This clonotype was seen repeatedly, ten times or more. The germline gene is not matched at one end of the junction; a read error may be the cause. CDR3 protein: CATSRARATNAGELFF. CDR3 coding DNA: TGTGCCACCAGCAGGGCTAGGGCGACGAACGCCGGGGAGCTGTTTTTT. The chain uses TRBV15 and TRBJ2-2, with D unresolved. The CDR3 extends over 16 amino acids. CDR1 and CDR2 from the germline V gene are LNHNV and YYDKDF (reference sequence). The whole variable domain, remainder taken from reference TRBV15 and TRBJ2-2, is DAMVIQNPRYQVTQFGKPVTLSCSQTLNHNVMYWYQQKSSQAPKLLFHYYDKDFNNEADTPDNFQSRRPNTSFCFLDIRSPGLGDTAMYLCATSRARATNAGELFFGEGSRLTVL.

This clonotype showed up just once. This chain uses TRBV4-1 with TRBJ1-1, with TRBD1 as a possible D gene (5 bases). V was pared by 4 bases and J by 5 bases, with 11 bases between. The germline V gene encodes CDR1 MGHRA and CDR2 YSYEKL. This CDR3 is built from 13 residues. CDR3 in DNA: TGCGCCAGCAGCCTCCGGGGGAGAACTGAAGCTTTCTTT. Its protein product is CASSLRGRTEAFF.

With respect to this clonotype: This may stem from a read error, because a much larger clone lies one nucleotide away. The CDR3 loop is CASSPRQGVGTTEAFF. CDR3 DNA: TGTGCCAGCAGCCCGAGACAGGGGGTAGGTACCACTGAAGCTTTCTTT. The chain combines TRBV9 with TRBJ1-1; 9 nucleotides match TRBD1. The CDR3 extends over 16 amino acids. Trimming cost V 4 bases and J 4 bases; bases outside gene matches: 11. CDR1 is SGDLS, CDR2 YYNGEE, per germline. Supplemented by reference TRBV9 and TRBJ1-1, the full variable domain reads DSGVTQTPKHLITATGQRVTLRCSPRSGDLSVYWYQQSLDQGLQFLIQYYNGEERAKGNILERFSAQQFPDLHSELNLSSLELGDSALYFCASSPRQGVGTTEAFFGQGTRLTVV.

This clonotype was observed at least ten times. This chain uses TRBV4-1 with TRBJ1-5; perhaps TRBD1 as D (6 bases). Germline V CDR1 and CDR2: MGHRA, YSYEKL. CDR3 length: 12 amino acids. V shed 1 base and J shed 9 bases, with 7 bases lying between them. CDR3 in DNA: TGCGCCAGCAGCCAAGTAGGGGGGCCCCAGCATTTT. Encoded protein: CASSQVGGPQHF.

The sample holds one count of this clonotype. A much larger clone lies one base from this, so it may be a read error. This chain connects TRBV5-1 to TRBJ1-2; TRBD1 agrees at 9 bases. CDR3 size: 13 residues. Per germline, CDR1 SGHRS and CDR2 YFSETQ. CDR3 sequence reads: CANSFRTGDGYTF. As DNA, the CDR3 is TGCGCCAACAGCTTTAGGACAGGGGACGGCTACACCTTC.

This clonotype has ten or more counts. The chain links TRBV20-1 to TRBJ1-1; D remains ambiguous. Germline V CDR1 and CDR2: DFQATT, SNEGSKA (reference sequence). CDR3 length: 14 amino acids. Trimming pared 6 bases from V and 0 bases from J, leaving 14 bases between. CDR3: CSALPGTLNTEAFF. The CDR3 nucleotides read TGCAGTGCCCTTCCAGGAACCTTGAACACTGAAGCTTTCTTT.